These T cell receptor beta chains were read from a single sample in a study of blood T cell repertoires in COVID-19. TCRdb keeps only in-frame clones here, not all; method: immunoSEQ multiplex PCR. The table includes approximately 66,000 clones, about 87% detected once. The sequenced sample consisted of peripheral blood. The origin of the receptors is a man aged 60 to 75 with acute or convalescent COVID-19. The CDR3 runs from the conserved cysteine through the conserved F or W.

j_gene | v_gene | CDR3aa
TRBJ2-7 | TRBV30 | CAWRLQGGYEQYF
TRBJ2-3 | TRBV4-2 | CASSYTWGGSLTDTQYF
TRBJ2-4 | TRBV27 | CASSQRVEDIQYF
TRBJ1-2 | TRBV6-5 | CASGQGGYNYGYTF
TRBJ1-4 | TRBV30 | CAWSVQDTAEKLFF
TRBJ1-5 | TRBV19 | CASRITGGRNQPQHF
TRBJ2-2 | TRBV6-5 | CASSYPETGELFF
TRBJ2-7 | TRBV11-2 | CASSSGTGGSSYEQYF
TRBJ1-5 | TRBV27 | CASSLKGSGNQPQHF
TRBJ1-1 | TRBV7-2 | CASSLETGNEAFF
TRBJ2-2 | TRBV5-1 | CASSTEPRDSETGELFF
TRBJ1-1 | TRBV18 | CASSPPGRGTEAFF
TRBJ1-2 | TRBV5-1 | CASSLPLMAGTGTISDYGYTF
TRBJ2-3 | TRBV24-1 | CATSGRGSDTQYF
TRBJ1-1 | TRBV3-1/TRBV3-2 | CASSQGNGVTEAFF
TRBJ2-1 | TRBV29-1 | CSVVTGGSYNEQFF
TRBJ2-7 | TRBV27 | CASRLRGPGAYEQYF
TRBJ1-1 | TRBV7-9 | CASSSQGSNTEAFF
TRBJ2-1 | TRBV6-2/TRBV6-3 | CASSFRLAGGLKEQFF
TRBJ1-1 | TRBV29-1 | CSVESGGPEAFF
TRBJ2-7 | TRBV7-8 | CASSLDRRALYF
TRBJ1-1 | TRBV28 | CASSVRENTEAFF
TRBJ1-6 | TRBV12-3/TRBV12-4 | CASNEVLSQPLHF
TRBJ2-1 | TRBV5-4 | CASSSLAANEQFF
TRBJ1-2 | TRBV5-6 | CASSLYSLSPNYGYTF
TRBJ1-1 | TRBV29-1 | CSVEGRLSTTEAFF
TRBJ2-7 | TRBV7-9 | CASSPQYEQYF
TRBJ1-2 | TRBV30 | CAWSVGTGVGYTF
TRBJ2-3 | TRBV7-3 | CASSLGTSGATDTQYF
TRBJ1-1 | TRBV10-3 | CAIKGTGTTEAFF
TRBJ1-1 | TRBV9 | CASSVTQGTEAFF
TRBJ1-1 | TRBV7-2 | CASSSGGPQGDTEAFF
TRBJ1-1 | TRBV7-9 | CASSLEAPTGFVNTEAFF
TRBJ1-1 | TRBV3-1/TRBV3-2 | CASSQELVGGFAEAFF
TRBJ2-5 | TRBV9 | CASSVGKANAETQYF
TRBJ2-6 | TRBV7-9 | CASSWGGRGANVLTF
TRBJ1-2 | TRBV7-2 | CASSLRRGGYTF
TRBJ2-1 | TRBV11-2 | CASSTTTGTGNEQFF
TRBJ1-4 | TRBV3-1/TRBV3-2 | CASSQTGTENEKLFF
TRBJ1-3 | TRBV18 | CASSPRDSRTAGNTIYF
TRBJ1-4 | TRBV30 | CAWSKHRQGSNEKLFF
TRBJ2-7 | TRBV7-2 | CASSLGRADEQYF